This T cell receptor (beta chain) was sequenced for a study of T cells in Graves' hyperthyroidism and ophthalmopathy. Study information: Peripheral blood sampling occurred at initial diagnosis, before any treatment.

The investigators amplified TCR beta CDR3 regions from RNA transcripts. Researchers ran a first-round RT-PCR on the TCR CDR3 using the HTBI primer set. TCRdb re-called the multiplex PCR reads with MiXCR, one entry per CDR3 protein. The profile shows some 250,000 distinct CDR3 sequences, about 14% of them singletons. This CDR3 is 11 amino acids long. The V end lost 6 bases, the J end lost 7 bases, and 10 bases lay between the germline ends. CDR1 and CDR2 (germline): SQVTM, ANQGSEA. The chain has TRBV29-1 and TRBJ2-1; D is unclear. Sequenced sample: blood. The sequence was obtained from a woman aged 40 to 49 with Graves' hyperthyroidism that later progressed to Graves' ophthalmopathy. This CDR3 is CSVANTNEQFF. The DNA for the CDR3 is TGCAGCGTAGCCAACACGAATGAGCAGTTCTTC.